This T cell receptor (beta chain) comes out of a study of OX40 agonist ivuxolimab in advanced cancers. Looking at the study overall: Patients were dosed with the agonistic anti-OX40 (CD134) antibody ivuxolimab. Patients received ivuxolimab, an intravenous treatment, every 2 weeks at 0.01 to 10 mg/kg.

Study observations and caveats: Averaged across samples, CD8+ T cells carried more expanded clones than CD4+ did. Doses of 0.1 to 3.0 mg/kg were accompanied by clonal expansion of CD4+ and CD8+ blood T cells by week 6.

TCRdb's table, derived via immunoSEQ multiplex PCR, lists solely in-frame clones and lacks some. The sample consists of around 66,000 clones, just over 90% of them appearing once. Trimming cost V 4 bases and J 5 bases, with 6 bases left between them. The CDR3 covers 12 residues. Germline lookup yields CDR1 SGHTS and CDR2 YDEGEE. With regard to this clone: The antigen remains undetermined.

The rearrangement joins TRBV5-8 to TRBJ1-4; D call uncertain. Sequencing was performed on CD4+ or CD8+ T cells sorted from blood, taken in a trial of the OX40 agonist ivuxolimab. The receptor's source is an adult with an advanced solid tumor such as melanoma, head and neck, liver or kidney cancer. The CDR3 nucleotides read TGTGCCAGCAGCCCCGTAAATGAAAAACTGTTTTTT. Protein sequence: CASSPVNEKLFF.